The entry that follows covers one T cell receptor beta chain sequence. Its specificity is unknown. The data belong to a study of tissue T cells after allogeneic stem cell transplantation. Findings and limits, study-wide: Shared clones across patients were few; motif clustering revealed tissue-specific shared signatures. In patients and mice, blood and spleen missed much of tissue repertoire.

Using immunoSEQ multiplex PCR, the repertoire was profiled, and TCRdb retains in-frame clones only, with some absent. The sample has 42,000 or so clones, 80% to 95% seen once. The sequence was collected from a woman aged 40-69 years who later had graft-versus-host disease after an allogeneic stem cell transplant. This specimen consisted of blood, obtained before transplantation.

The CDR3: CASSGGLTGPWEQYF. The CDR3 DNA is TGTGCCAGCAGTGGGGGTCTGACAGGTCCATGGGAGCAGTACTTC. The chain couples TRBV25-1 to TRBJ2-7, with TRBD1 as a possible D gene (6 bases). This CDR3 is built from 15 residues. V lost 4 bases to trimming and J lost 7 bases, with 20 bases between them. Germline CDR1 and CDR2: MGHDK and SYGVNS.